Following are 21 T cell receptor beta chains from one sample sequenced in a study of shared clonotypes between healthy human individuals. The method was immunoSEQ multiplex PCR; TCRdb's version includes in-frame clones alone and lacks a portion of them. The sample consists of about 1.1 million clones, roughly 77% of them appearing once. Source material: memory CD4+ T cells from PBMCs. Subset specified: CD45RA-negative fraction. The receptors come from a man between 18 and 29 years old in good health. Some clones in this sample may be carry-over from other donors' samples.

This chain joins TRBV5-4 and TRBJ1-1, with 12 bases matching TRBD1. The CDR3 runs to 14 residues. V dropped 6 bases and J dropped 8; count of bases not matched to a gene: 8. Germline CDR1 reads SGHNT; CDR2 reads YYREEE (reference sequence). The CDR3 loop is CASTGTGGPREAFF. CDR3 coding DNA: TGTGCCAGCACCGGGACAGGGGGCCCTCGGGAAGCTTTCTTT. Based on the CDR3 plus reference TRBV5-4 and TRBJ1-1, the full variable domain is ETGVTQSPTHLIKTRGQQVTLRCSSQSGHNTVSWYQQALGQGPQFIFQYYREEENGRGNFPPRFSGLQFPNYSSELNVNALELDDSALYLCASTGTGGPREAFFGQGTRLTVV.

This clone was observed a handful of times. The CDR3 region is CASSQAGQGNEKLFF. The CDR3 DNA follows: TGCGCCAGCAGCCAAGCGGGGCAGGGGAATGAAAAACTGTTTTTT. The J gene is TRBJ1-4, the V gene TRBV4-1; D is possibly TRBD1 (6 bases). The CDR3 runs to 15 residues. Germline CDR1 is MGHRA and CDR2 is YSYEKL. Trimming removed 1 base from V and 5 bases from J, with 11 bases in between.

This chain connects TRBV9 to TRBJ2-7, with 11 bases that match TRBD1. J gave up 4 bases and V 0 bases, and 3 bases lay outside the gene matches. Germline-derived CDR1 and CDR2 are SGDLS and YYNGEE. CDR3 length: 15 residues. CDR3 nucleotide sequence: TGTGCCAGCAGCGTAGGTGGACAGGGGGCGTACGAGCAGTACTTC. Protein product: CASSVGGQGAYEQYF. The full variable domain, completed using reference TRBV9 and TRBJ2-7, is DSGVTQTPKHLITATGQRVTLRCSPRSGDLSVYWYQQSLDQGLQFLIQYYNGEERAKGNILERFSAQQFPDLHSELNLSSLELGDSALYFCASSVGGQGAYEQYFGPGTRLTVT.

The chain carries TRBV28 and TRBJ1-2; 7 nucleotides line up with TRBD1. V shed 2 bases, J shed 4 bases, and the junction held 7 bases outside the gene matches. The CDR3 is made up of 15 amino acids. Germline V gene data show CDR1 as MDHEN and CDR2 as SYDVKM. CDR3 sequence (DNA): TGTGCCAGCAGTTTAGGGGGACAGAACATCTATGGCTACACCTTC. Residues: CASSLGGQNIYGYTF.

V usage is TRBV5-1 and J usage is TRBJ2-1; D is possibly TRBD2 (6 bases). The V end lost 4 bases, the J end lost 3 bases, and 8 bases lay between the germline ends. Germline V CDR1 and CDR2: SGHRS, YFSETQ. This CDR3 is 13 amino acids long. The CDR3 DNA reads as TGCGCCAGCAGCGCGGACTACTACAATGAGCAGTTCTTC. The encoded protein is CASSADYYNEQFF.

The chain has TRBV6-6 and TRBJ2-1, with TRBD2 matching over 7 bases. CDR3 size: 14 residues. V was pared by 8 bases and J by 7 bases, with 11 bases of the junction left unmatched. Germline CDR1 and CDR2: MNHNY and SVGAGI (reference sequence). The CDR3 bases are TGTGCCAGCCGGGAGGCTGAACGCATGAATGAGCAGTTCTTC. Its protein product is CASREAERMNEQFF.

The chain has TRBV11-2 and TRBJ2-7; perhaps TRBD2 as D (6 bases). The CDR3 is 14 amino acids. Germline V gene lookup returns CDR1 SGHAT and CDR2 FQNNGV. V was trimmed by 6 bases and J by 3 bases, leaving 15 bases between them. The DNA for the CDR3 is TGTGCCAGCAGGCGTGGGGGGTCCGGCTACGAGCAGTACTTC. Translating gives CASRRGGSGYEQYF.

This clone was counted a few times. This chain uses TRBV7-3 with TRBJ2-2; no reliable D call. Germline loops: CDR1 SGHTA, CDR2 FQGTGA. V dropped 1 base and J dropped 0 bases, with 12 bases sitting between them. This CDR3 is built from 17 residues. Here the CDR3 DNA reads TGTGCCAGCAGCTTAAGGGTGGCTGGCGCGAACACCGGGGAGCTGTTTTTT. Amino acid sequence: CASSLRVAGANTGELFF.

The chain couples TRBV30 to TRBJ1-1; D is unclear. V shed 0 bases and J shed 1 base, with 12 bases lying between them. This CDR3 contains 15 residues. CDR1 GTSNPN and CDR2 SVGIG come from the germline V gene (reference sequence). CDR3 bases: TGTGCCTGGAGTGTCTCTTCAATCGGGAACACTGAAGCTTTCTTT. Encoded protein: CAWSVSSIGNTEAFF.

The DNA of the CDR3 is TGCGCCAGCAGCTTATTTGGGACACAAGTCTACAATGAGCAGTTCTTC. Protein sequence: CASSLFGTQVYNEQFF. The rearrangement joins TRBV5-1 to TRBJ2-1; possible D gene TRBD1, 6 bases. The CDR3 extends over 16 amino acids. The V end was cut by 2 bases, the J end by 3 bases, with 15 bases between. Germline V gives CDR1 SGHRS, CDR2 YFSETQ. Complete variable domain (other parts from reference TRBV5-1 and TRBJ2-1): KAGVTQTPRYLIKTRGQQVTLSCSPISGHRSVSWYQQTPGQGLQFLFEYFSETQRNKGNFPGRFSGRQFSNSRSEMNVSTLELGDSALYLCASSLFGTQVYNEQFFGPGTRLTVL.

This rearrangement joins TRBV28 to TRBJ2-2; the D call may be TRBD1 or TRBD2 (5 bases each). With 5 bases removed from V and 2 bases from J, the gap between germline ends came to 12 bases. CDR1 is MDHEN and CDR2 is SYDVKM in the germline V gene. This CDR3 has 15 amino acids. CDR3 amino acids: CASSARRGNTGELFF. DNA of the CDR3: TGTGCCAGCAGTGCCCGCCGGGGCAACACCGGGGAGCTGTTTTTT.

The V gene is TRBV4-3, the J gene TRBJ2-7, with D uncertain. The V gene lost 0 bases and the J gene lost 3 bases, with 6 bases spanning the gap. The CDR3 sequence is 13 residues long. Germline V gene sequence: CDR1 LGHNA, CDR2 YSLEER. The CDR3 nucleotides are TGCGCCAGCAGCCAAGAAAGAAACTACGAGCAGTACTTC. Amino acid sequence: CASSQERNYEQYF.

The J gene is TRBJ1-4, the V gene TRBV19; 9 bases map to TRBD1. CDR1 and CDR2 from the germline V gene are LNHDA and SQIVND (reference sequence). V dropped 3 bases and J dropped 5; count of bases not matched to a gene: 7. This CDR3 contains 16 residues. CDR3: CASSMGTGTGNEKLFF. The CDR3 DNA reads as TGTGCCAGTAGTATGGGGACCGGGACAGGGAATGAAAAACTGTTTTTT.

The rearrangement links TRBV2 to TRBJ2-7, with TRBD1 matching 11 bases. The CDR3 is 14 amino acids. V was pared by 6 bases and J by 5 bases, with 6 bases of the junction left unmatched. Germline-derived CDR1 and CDR2 are SNHLY and FYNNEI. The CDR3 sequence: CASRMDRGHNEQYF. The CDR3 bases are TGTGCCAGCAGAATGGACAGGGGGCACAACGAGCAGTACTTC.

This chain uses TRBV7-3 with TRBJ2-7, with 15 nucleotides matching TRBD2. The CDR3 has 15 residues. Germline trimming cut 6 bases from V and 9 bases from J; bases unmatched to any gene: 9. The germline gives CDR1 SGHTA, CDR2 FQGTGA. The CDR3 sequence is CASSSYGLAGGPQYF. DNA for the CDR3: TGTGCCAGCAGTTCCTATGGACTAGCGGGAGGGCCGCAGTACTTC.

This chain links TRBV14 with TRBJ2-5; 8 bases align to TRBD1. V shed 1 base and J 11 bases; nucleotides not matched to a gene: 6. CDR1 and CDR2 (germline): SGHDN, FVKESK. The CDR3 has 13 amino acids. For the CDR3, the DNA is TGTGCCAGCAGCCAAGTCGGACAGGGCTCTCAGTACTTC. Translating gives CASSQVGQGSQYF.

This chain joins TRBV2 and TRBJ2-1, with 7 nucleotides matching TRBD1. Germline V gene data show CDR1 as SNHLY and CDR2 as FYNNEI. J lost 0 bases, V lost 6 bases, and 5 bases had no gene match. CDR3 size: 15 residues. CDR3 protein: CASSQGDLSYNEQFF. The CDR3 DNA reads TGTGCCAGCAGCCAGGGGGACCTCTCCTACAATGAGCAGTTCTTC.

Details on this clone: This likely came from a read error, as a far larger clone is one base away. This specimen includes other DNA sequences encoding the same CDR3. The CDR3 nucleotides read TGTGCCAGCAGCTTTGGCACAGATACGCAGTATTTT. As protein: CASSFGTDTQYF. The V gene is TRBV7-3, the J gene TRBJ2-3; D not resolved. The ends were cut back, 3 bases at V and 1 base at J, with 2 bases in the middle. CDR1 and CDR2 from the germline V gene are SGHTA and FQGTGA. This CDR3 spans 12 amino acids.

As for this clone: The junction departs from germline at one end; a sequencing error may be responsible. The chain has TRBV9 and TRBJ1-1; D is uncertain. Germline loops: CDR1 SGDLS, CDR2 YYNGEE. The CDR3 spans 14 residues. The CDR3 region is CASSVDVINTESFF. The CDR3 region has the DNA TGTGCCAGCAGCGTCGATGTAATCAACACTGAATCTTTCTTT.

About this clone itself: This sample also contains other DNA sequences that code for the same CDR3. The rearrangement uses TRBV27 and TRBJ2-7, with 7 bases matching TRBD1. The CDR3 extends over 13 amino acids. Germline V lookup: CDR1 MNHEY, CDR2 SMNVEV (reference sequence). V was pared by 6 bases and J by 0 bases, with 2 bases of the junction left unmatched. The CDR3: CASSRGYSYEQYF. The CDR3 nucleotides are TGTGCCAGCAGCAGGGGGTACTCCTACGAGCAGTACTTC.

J is TRBJ2-3 and V is TRBV6-5; D is uncertain. The CDR3 covers 14 residues. Trimming took off 1 base at V and 0 bases at J, with 5 bases between the two ends. CDR1 and CDR2 from the germline V gene are MNHEY and SVGAGI. The CDR3 DNA follows: TGTGCCAGCAGTTACTTGGGTAGCACAGATACGCAGTATTTT. Its translation is CASSYLGSTDTQYF.